The present T cell receptor beta chain was sequenced within a study of T cell responses to AZD1222 COVID-19 vaccine. General study findings and limits: The donors showed a predominance of white British ancestry and of females, with possible underestimation of clonal diversity.

Measured with immunoSEQ multiplex PCR; TCRdb has only the in-frame clones, and not every one. The sample contains 180,000 or so clones, about 91% of which appear only once. CDR3 size: 12 residues. Germline lookup yields CDR1 MNHEY and CDR2 SMNVEV (reference sequence). V lost 6 bases and J 7 bases, leaving 9 bases between the germline ends. As concerns this clone: Its matching antigen is unknown.

The chain recombines TRBV27 with TRBJ2-2; D possibly corresponds to TRBD2 (6 bases). The receptor comes from an adult who received the AZD1222 COVID-19 vaccine. The material sequenced was peripheral blood, taken 28 days after the second AZD1222 dose. CDR3 residues: CASRREVGELFF. DNA for the CDR3: TGTGCCAGCAGGAGGGAGGTCGGGGAGCTGTTTTTT.